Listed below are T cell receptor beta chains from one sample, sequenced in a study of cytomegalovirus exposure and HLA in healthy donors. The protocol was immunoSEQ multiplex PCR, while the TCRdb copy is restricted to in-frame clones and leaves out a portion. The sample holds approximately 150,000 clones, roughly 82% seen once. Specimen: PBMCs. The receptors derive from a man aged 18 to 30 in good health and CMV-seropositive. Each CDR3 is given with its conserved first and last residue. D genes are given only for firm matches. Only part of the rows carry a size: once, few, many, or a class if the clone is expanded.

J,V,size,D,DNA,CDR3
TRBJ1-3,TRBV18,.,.,TGTGCCAGCTCACCCCCGGGAGGGCCGGGAAACACCATATATTTT,CASSPPGGPGNTIYF
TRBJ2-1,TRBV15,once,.,TGTGCCACCAGCAGCCGGACTTTGCACATGGGGCAGTTCTTC,CATSSRTLHMGQFF
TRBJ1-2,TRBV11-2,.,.,TGTGCCAGCAGCTTAGGGCAGGGCCTTAACTATGGCTACACCTTC,CASSLGQGLNYGYTF
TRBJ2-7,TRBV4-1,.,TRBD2,TGCGCCAGCAGCCCGGGGGGGCGGTTCGACGAGCAGTACTTC,CASSPGGRFDEQYF
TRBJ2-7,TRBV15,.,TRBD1,TGTGCCACCAGCAGTCAGGGGGACTACGAGCAGTACTTC,CATSSQGDYEQYF
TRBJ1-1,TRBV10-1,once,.,TGCGCCAGCCGGGGAGGGATGAACACTGAAGCTTTCTTT,CASRGGMNTEAFF
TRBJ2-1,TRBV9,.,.,TGTGCCAGCAGCGTAGAGGGGGTCCTTTACAATGAGCAGTTCTTC,CASSVEGVLYNEQFF
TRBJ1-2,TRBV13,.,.,TGTGCCAGCAGCTTAGGCCGGGGAAACTATGGCTACACCTTC,CASSLGRGNYGYTF
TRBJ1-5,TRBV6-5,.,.,TGTGCCAGCAGTTCCGGGAGTCAGCCCCAGCATTTT,CASSSGSQPQHF
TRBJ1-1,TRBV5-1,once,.,TGCGCCAGCAGCTGGCAGGGAATGAACACTGAAGCTTTCTTT,CASSWQGMNTEAFF
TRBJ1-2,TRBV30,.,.,TGTGCCTGGAGTCTCTCCCGGGGGGTCTATGGCTACACCTTC,CAWSLSRGVYGYTF
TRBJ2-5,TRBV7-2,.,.,TGTGCCAGCAGCCCGAGTCGGTCCCAAGAGACCCAGTACTTC,CASSPSRSQETQYF
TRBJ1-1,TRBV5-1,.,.,TGCGCCAGCAGCTCGGACTCCGGAGTGAGCACTGAAGCTTTCTTT,CASSSDSGVSTEAFF
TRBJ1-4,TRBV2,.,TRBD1,TGTGCCAGCAGTGGACGGACAGGGGTTGAAAAACTGTTTTTT,CASSGRTGVEKLFF
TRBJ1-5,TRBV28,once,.,TGTGCCAGCAGTTTAACTCGGAGCAATCAGCCCCAGCATTTT,CASSLTRSNQPQHF
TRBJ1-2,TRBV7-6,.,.,TGTGCCAGCAGCTTAGGGGCGAGCTATGGCTACACCTTC,CASSLGASYGYTF
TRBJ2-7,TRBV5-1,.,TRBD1,TGCGCCAGCAGCTTAATACAACAGGGGAAGCACGAGCAGTACTTC,CASSLIQQGKHEQYF
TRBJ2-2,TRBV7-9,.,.,TGTGCCAGCAGCTCCCACAGGGCAGCAAACACCGGGGAGCTGTTTTTT,CASSSHRAANTGELFF
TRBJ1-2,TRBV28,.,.,TGTGCCAGCAGTCCTAGAGGTGATTTAAACTATGGCTACACCTTC,CASSPRGDLNYGYTF
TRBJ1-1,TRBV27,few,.,TGTGCCAGCAGTTTGGTGCAGGGTTACACTGAAGCTTTCTTT,CASSLVQGYTEAFF
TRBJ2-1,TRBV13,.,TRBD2,TGTGCCAGCAGCTCCGGACTAGCGGGGGCATACAATGAGCAGTTCTTC,CASSSGLAGAYNEQFF
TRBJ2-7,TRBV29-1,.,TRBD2,TGCAGCGTTGAACTAGCGGGGAGCTACGAGCAGTACTTC,CSVELAGSYEQYF
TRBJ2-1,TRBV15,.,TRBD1,TGTGCCACCAGCAGAGGAAAGACAGGGAATGAGCAGTTCTTC,CATSRGKTGNEQFF